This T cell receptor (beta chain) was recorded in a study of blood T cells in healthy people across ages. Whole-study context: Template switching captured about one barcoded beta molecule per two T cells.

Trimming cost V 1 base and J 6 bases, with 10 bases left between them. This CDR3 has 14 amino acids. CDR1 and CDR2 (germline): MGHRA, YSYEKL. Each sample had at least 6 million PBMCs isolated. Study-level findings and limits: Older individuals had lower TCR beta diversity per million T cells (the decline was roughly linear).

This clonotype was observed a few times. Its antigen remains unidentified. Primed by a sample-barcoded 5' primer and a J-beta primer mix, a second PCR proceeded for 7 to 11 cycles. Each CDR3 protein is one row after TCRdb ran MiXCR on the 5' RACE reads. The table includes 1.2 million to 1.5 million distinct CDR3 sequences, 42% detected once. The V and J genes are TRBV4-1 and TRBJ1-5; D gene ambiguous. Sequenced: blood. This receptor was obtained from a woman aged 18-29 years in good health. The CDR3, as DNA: TGCGCCAGCAGCCAAGCCGACGGAGGTCAGCCCCAGCATTTT. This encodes CASSQADGGQPQHF.